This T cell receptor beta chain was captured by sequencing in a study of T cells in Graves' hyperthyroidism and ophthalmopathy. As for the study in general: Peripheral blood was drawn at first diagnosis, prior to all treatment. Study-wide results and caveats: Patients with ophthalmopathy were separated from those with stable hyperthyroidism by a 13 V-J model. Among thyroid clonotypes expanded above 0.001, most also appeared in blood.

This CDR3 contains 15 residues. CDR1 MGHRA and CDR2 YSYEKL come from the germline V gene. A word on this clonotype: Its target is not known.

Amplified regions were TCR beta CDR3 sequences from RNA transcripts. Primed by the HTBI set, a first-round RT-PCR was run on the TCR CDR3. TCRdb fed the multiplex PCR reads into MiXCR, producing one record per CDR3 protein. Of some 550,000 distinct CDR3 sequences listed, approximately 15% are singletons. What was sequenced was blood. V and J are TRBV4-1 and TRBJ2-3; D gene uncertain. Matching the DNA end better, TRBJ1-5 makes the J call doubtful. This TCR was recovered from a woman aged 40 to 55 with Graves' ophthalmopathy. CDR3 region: CASSQVETSTDTQHF. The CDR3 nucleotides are TGCGCCAGCAGCCAAGTAGAAACAAGCACAGATACGCAGCATTTT.